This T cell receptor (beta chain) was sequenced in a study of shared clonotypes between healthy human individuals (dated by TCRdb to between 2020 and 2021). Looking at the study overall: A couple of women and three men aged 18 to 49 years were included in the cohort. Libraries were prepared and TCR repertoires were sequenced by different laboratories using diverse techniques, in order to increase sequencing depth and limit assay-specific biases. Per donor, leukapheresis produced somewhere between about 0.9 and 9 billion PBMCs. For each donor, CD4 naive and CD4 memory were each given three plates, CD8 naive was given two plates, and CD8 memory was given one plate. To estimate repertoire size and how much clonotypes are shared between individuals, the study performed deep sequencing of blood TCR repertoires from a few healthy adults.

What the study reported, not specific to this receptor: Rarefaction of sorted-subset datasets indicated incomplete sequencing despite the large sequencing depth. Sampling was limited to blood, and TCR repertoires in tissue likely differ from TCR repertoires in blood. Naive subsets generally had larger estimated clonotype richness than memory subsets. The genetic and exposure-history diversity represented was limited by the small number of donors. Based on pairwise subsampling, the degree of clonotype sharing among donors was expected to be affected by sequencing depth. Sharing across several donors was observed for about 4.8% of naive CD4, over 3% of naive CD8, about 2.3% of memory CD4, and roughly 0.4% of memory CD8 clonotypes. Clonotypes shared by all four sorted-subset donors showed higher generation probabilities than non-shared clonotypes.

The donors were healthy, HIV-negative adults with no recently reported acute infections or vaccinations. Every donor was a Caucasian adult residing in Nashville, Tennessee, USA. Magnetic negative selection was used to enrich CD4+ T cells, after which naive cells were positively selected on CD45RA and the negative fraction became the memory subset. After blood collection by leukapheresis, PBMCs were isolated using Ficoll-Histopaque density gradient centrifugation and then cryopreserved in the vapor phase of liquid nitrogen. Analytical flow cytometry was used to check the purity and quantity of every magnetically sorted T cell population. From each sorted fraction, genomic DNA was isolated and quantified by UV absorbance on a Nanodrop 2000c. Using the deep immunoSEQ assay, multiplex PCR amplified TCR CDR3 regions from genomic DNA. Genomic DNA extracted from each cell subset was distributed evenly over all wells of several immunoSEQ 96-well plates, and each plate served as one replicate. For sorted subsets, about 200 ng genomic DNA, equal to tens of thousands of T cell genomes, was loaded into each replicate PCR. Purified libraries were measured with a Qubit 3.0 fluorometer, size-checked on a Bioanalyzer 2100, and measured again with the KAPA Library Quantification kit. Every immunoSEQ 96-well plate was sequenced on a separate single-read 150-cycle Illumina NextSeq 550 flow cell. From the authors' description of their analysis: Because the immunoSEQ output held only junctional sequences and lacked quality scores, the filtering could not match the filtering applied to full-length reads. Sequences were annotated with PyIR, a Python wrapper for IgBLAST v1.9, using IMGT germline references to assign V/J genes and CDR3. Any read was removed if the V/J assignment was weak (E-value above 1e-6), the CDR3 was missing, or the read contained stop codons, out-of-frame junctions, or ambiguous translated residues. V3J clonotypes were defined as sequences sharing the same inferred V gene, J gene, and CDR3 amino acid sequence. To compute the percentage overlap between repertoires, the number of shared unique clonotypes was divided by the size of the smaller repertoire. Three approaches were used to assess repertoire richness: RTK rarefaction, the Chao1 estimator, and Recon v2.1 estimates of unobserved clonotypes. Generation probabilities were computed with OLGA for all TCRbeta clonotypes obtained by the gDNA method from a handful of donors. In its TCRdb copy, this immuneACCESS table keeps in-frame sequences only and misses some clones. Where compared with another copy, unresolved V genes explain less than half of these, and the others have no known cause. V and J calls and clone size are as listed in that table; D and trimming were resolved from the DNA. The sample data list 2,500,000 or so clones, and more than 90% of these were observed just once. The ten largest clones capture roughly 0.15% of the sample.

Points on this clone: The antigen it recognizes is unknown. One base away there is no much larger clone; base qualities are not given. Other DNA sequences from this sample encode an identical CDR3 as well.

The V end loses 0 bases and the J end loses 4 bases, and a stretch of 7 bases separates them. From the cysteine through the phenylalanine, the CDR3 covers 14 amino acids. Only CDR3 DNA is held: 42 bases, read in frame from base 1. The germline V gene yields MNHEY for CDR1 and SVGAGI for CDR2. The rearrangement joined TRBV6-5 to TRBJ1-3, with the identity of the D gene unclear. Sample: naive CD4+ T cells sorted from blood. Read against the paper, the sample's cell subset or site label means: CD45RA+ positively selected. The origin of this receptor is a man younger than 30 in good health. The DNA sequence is TGTGCCAGCAGTTACTCGACGGGGGGAAACACCATATATTTT. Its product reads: CASSYSTGGNTIYF.